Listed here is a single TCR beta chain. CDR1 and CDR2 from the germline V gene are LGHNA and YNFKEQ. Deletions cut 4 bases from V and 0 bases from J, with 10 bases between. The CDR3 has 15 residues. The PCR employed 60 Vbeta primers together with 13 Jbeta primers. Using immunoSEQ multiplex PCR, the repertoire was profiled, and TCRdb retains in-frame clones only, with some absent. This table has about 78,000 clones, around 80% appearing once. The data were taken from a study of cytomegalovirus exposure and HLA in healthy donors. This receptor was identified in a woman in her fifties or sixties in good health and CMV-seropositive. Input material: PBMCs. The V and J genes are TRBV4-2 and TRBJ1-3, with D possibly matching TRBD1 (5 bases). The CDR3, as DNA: TGTGCCAGCAGCCGACAGCCAAGCTCTGGAAACACCATATATTTT. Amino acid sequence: CASSRQPSSGNTIYF.